This T cell receptor beta chain was sequenced for a study of early T cells in non-severe SARS-CoV-2 infection. This clonotype was detected only a few times. The antigen remains undetermined. The V end was cut by 0 bases, the J end by 2 bases, with 12 bases between. The CDR3 has 15 amino acids. CDR1 is SGDLS, CDR2 YYNGEE, per germline. cDNA molecules, individually, were tagged with unique molecular identifiers. TCRdb recomputed calls from the 5' RACE reads with MiXCR, one row per CDR3 protein. Of about 110,000 distinct CDR3 sequences listed, over 9.5% are singletons. Study results and limitations: Clonotype matching in VDJdb favored anti-spike CD8 responses and did not capture private and CD4 specificities.

The chain has TRBV9 and TRBJ2-7, with D possibly TRBD1 on 6 matching bases. The specimen was whole blood, collected at baseline. The receptor was isolated from an adult who was a healthcare worker with PCR-confirmed SARS-CoV-2 infection or an uninfected control (not recorded which). The CDR3 nucleotides read TGTGCCAGCAGCGTAGATGGGGGCGACACCTACGAGCAGTACTTC. Residues: CASSVDGGDTYEQYF.